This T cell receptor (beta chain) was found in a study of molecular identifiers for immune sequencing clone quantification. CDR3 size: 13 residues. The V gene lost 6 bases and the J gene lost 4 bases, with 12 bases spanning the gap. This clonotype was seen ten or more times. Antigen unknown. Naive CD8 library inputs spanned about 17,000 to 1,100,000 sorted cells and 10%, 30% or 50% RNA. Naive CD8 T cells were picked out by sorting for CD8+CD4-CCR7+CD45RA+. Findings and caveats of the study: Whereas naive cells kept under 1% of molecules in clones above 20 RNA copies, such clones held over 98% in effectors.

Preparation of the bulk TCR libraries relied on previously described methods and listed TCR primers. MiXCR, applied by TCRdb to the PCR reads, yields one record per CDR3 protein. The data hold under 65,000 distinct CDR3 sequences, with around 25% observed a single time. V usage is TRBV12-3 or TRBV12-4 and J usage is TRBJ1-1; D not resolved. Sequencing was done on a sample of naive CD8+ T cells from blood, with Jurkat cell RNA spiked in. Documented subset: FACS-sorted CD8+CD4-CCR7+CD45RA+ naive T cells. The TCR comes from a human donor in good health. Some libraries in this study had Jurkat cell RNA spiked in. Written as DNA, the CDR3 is TGTGCCAGCAGGCACCACCTTGCCACTGAAGCTTTCTTT. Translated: CASRHHLATEAFF.